Below are 21 T cell receptor beta chains sequenced from a single sample in a study of T cells in Graves' hyperthyroidism and ophthalmopathy. Amplification of TCR beta CDR3 regions was performed using RNA transcripts as template. HTBI primers were the set used in a first-round RT-PCR of the TCR CDR3. Each CDR3 protein gets one entry after TCRdb re-called the multiplex PCR reads with MiXCR. The sample lists under 600,000 distinct CDR3 sequences, 16% seen once, with less than 3.5% in the top ten. Material: blood. The source of these receptors is a woman aged 40 to 50 with Graves' ophthalmopathy.

This clonotype was counted a few times. V and J are TRBV18 and TRBJ2-1; 7 positions agree with TRBD1. CDR1 is KGHSH and CDR2 is LQKENI in the germline V gene. The CDR3 loop spans 15 amino acids. Losses at the gene ends were 3 bases for V and 5 bases for J; bases not matched to a gene: 7. The chain's CDR3 is CASSPTGVDNNEQFF. As DNA, the CDR3 is TGTGCCAGCTCACCTACAGGGGTCGACAACAATGAGCAGTTCTTC.

This chain joins TRBV19 and TRBJ1-5; D gene ambiguous. The CDR3 has 12 amino acids. The V gene's germline CDR1 is LNHDA and CDR2 SQIVND (reference sequence). Deletions cut 7 bases from V and 4 bases from J, with 8 bases between. CDR3 DNA sequence: TGTGCCAGTACTATTGAGAATCAGCCCCAGCATTTT. Translated, it gives CASTIENQPQHF.

The chain combines TRBV7-6 with TRBJ1-1, with a tentative D call TRBD1 (5 bases). Germline V CDR1 and CDR2: SGHVS, FNYEAQ. The CDR3 length is 13 residues. V lost 5 bases, J lost 7 bases, and 14 bases lay in between. As DNA, the CDR3 is TGTGCCAGCAGCGCCAGTAGGGGAGGTGAAGCTTTCTTT. Its protein is CASSASRGGEAFF.

At least ten counts were recorded for this clonotype. This chain uses TRBV5-1 with TRBJ1-2, with TRBD1 as a possible D gene (6 bases). Trimming removed 5 bases from V and 5 bases from J, with 19 bases in between. The CDR3 contains 15 residues. Germline assignment: CDR1 SGHRS and CDR2 YFSETQ. CDR3: CASSPDGQTNYGYTF. CDR3 nucleotides: TGCGCCAGCAGTCCCGATGGACAGACAAATTATGGCTACACCTTC.

This clonotype has just a few counts. The chain recombines TRBV15 with TRBJ2-1, with D possibly being TRBD1 (6 bases). Per germline, CDR1 LNHNV and CDR2 YYDKDF (reference sequence). V lost 4 bases and J lost 7, with 14 bases in between. This CDR3 comprises 14 residues. The CDR3 loop is CATSTPLRGNEQFF. CDR3 DNA sequence: TGTGCCACCAGCACGCCCTTAAGGGGGAATGAGCAGTTCTTC.

This clonotype was recorded many times. The chain has TRBV12-3 or TRBV12-4 and TRBJ2-1; TRBD2 aligns across 16 bases. Trimming removed 5 bases from V and 1 base from J; junction bases left unmatched: 11. The CDR3 sequence is 20 residues long. CDR3 sequence (DNA): TGTGCCAGCAGTATAGGGTTTGGGACTAGCGGGAGGGGGTCCTACAATGAGCAGTTCTTC. Translated: CASSIGFGTSGRGSYNEQFF.

This sequence joins TRBV10-2 and TRBJ1-5; D unresolved. Germline V gives CDR1 WSHSY, CDR2 SAAADI. CDR3 length: 14 residues. V was pared by 0 bases and J by 6 bases, with 9 bases between. CDR3 bases: TGCGCCAGCAGTGAGTCGCAGGTGGGTCAGCCCCAGCATTTT. Residues: CASSESQVGQPQHF.

This clonotype showed up many times. This chain connects TRBV18 to TRBJ2-5; D remains ambiguous. Germline V lookup: CDR1 KGHSH, CDR2 LQKENI. V lost 0 bases and J 4 bases, leaving 9 bases between the germline ends. This CDR3 spans 14 amino acids. CDR3 nucleotide sequence: TGTGCCAGCTCACCACCGACAAGGACAGAGACCCAGTACTTC. This codes for CASSPPTRTETQYF.

This chain links TRBV6-2 or TRBV6-3 with TRBJ1-5, with D hard to call. V was trimmed by 2 bases and J by 0 bases, leaving 11 bases between them. The CDR3 extends over 16 amino acids. CDR1 is MNHEY, CDR2 SVGEGT, per germline. CDR3 sequence: CASSYPQLYSNQPQHF. The CDR3 nucleotides are TGTGCCAGCAGTTACCCGCAGTTATATAGCAATCAGCCCCAGCATTTT.

This clonotype was recorded at least ten times. The chain joins TRBV18 to TRBJ2-7; D is ambiguous. The V end lost 3 bases, the J end lost 0 bases, and 9 bases lay between the germline ends. The CDR3 covers 14 residues. The germline V gene has CDR1 KGHSH and CDR2 LQKENI. The DNA for the CDR3 is TGTGCCAGCTCACCTCAGACGGGCTCCTACGAGCAGTACTTC. Amino acid sequence: CASSPQTGSYEQYF.

V gene TRBV5-1 combines with J gene TRBJ2-2; D assignment may be TRBD1 or TRBD2 (6 bases each). Trimming cost V 6 bases and J 3 bases, with 12 bases left between them. Germline V gives CDR1 SGHRS, CDR2 YFSETQ. CDR3 length equals 14 residues. DNA of the CDR3: TGCGCCAGCACGGGGGCCGGTGACACCGGGGAGCTGTTTTTT. As protein: CASTGAGDTGELFF.

This rearrangement joins TRBV20-1 to TRBJ2-3, with 13 positions matching TRBD2. Germline assignment: CDR1 DFQATT and CDR2 SNEGSKA (reference sequence). V shed 3 bases and J 3 bases; nucleotides not matched to a gene: 15. CDR3 length: 19 residues. Here the CDR3 reads CSARGGTSGGAVSTDTQYF. DNA of the CDR3: TGCAGTGCTAGGGGGGGTACTAGCGGGGGGGCCGTGTCTACAGATACGCAGTATTTT.

The CDR3 loop reads CATRQGLLHSGELFF. CDR3 coding DNA: TGTGCCACGAGACAGGGACTTCTGCATTCCGGGGAGCTGTTTTTT. The genes are TRBV19 and TRBJ2-2; D might be TRBD1 (7 bases). The CDR3 spans 15 residues. With 10 bases removed from V and 6 bases from J, the gap between germline ends came to 21 bases. Germline V CDR1 and CDR2: LNHDA, SQIVND (reference sequence).

The V call is TRBV7-9, the J call TRBJ2-7, with 7 bases lining up with TRBD2. Germline assignment: CDR1 SEHNR and CDR2 FQNEAQ (reference sequence). Trimming took 2 bases from V and 3 from J; bases not matched to a gene: 7. This CDR3 has 15 amino acids. The CDR3 reads CASSLRTSLNYEQYF. CDR3 DNA sequence: TGTGCCAGCAGCTTAAGGACTAGTTTAAACTACGAGCAGTACTTC.

The chain has TRBV27 and TRBJ2-2; 8 bases map to TRBD1. Germline V lookup: CDR1 MNHEY, CDR2 SMNVEV (reference sequence). The CDR3 spans 16 residues. The trim removed 4 bases at V and 3 bases at J, leaving 7 bases unmatched. The CDR3 spells CASSSPSGGYTGELFF. The CDR3 DNA reads as TGTGCCAGCAGTTCCCCGTCAGGGGGCTACACCGGGGAGCTGTTTTTT.

This clonotype was seen repeatedly, ten times or more. The chain recombines TRBV19 with TRBJ2-1; TRBD2 aligns across 7 bases. Germline V gene lookup returns CDR1 LNHDA and CDR2 SQIVND (reference sequence). V shed 5 bases and J 5 bases; nucleotides not matched to a gene: 15. This CDR3 has 17 residues. The CDR3 region has the DNA TGTGCCAGTAGTCCACGACTAGCCCAAGCCCCACACAATGAGCAGTTCTTC. Translation: CASSPRLAQAPHNEQFF.

This chain links TRBV9 with TRBJ2-3; D may be TRBD1 (5 bases). V shed 4 bases and J shed 8 bases, with 17 bases lying between them. The CDR3 totals 14 residues. CDR1 is SGDLS and CDR2 is YYNGEE in the germline V gene. CDR3 region: CASSPQQSQGTQYF. Written as DNA, the CDR3 is TGTGCCAGCAGCCCCCAACAGAGTCAGGGTACGCAGTATTTT.

This clonotype showed up just once. The chain combines TRBV4-1 with TRBJ1-5; 7 nucleotides line up with TRBD1. V shed 3 bases, J shed 7 bases, and the junction held 12 bases outside the gene matches. CDR1 is MGHRA, CDR2 YSYEKL, per germline. There are 16 residues in the CDR3. DNA for the CDR3: TGCGCCAGCAGCCAGCCGACAGGGAAGAAAGAGCAGCCCCAGCATTTT. Amino acids: CASSQPTGKKEQPQHF.

This clonotype was observed a few times. This rearrangement joins TRBV28 to TRBJ2-7, with TRBD1 as a possible D gene (8 bases). This CDR3 comprises 15 residues. Germline CDR1 MDHEN, CDR2 SYDVKM. The germline V and J ends were trimmed by 6 bases and 2 bases, with 17 bases remaining between them. For the CDR3, the DNA is TGTGCCAGCAGCCCGCGACAGGGGACTACCTACGAGCAGTACTTC. Translated, it gives CASSPRQGTTYEQYF.

This clonotype was counted only a few times. The CDR3 reads CASSSPGGTGFF. The CDR3 region has the DNA TGTGCCAGCAGCTCACCAGGGGGAACGGGGTTCTTC. This chain connects TRBV11-2 to TRBJ2-1, with TRBD1 matching 7 bases. V shed 4 bases and J 15 bases; nucleotides not matched to a gene: 9. Per the germline V gene, CDR1 is SGHAT and CDR2 is FQNNGV. This CDR3 spans 12 amino acids.

In its sample, this clonotype was seen many times. The chain couples TRBV28 to TRBJ2-2, with 8 positions matching TRBD2. The germline V gene encodes CDR1 MDHEN and CDR2 SYDVKM. The CDR3 loop spans 13 amino acids. The ends lost 6 bases at V and 4 bases at J; junction bases unmatched: 1. CDR3 sequence: CASRTSGTGELFF. In nucleotides, the CDR3 is TGTGCCAGCAGAACTAGCGGCACCGGGGAGCTGTTTTTT.